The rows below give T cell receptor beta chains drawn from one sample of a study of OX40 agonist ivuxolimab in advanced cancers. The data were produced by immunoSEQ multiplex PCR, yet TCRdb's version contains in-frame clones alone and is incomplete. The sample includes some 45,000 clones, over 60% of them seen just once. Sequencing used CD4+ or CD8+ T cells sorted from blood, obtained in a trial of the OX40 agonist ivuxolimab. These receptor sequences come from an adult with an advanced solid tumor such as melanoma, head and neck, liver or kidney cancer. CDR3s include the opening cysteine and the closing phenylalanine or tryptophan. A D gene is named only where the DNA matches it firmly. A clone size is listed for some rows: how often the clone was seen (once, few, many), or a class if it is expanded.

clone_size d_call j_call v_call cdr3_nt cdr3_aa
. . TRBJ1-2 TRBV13 TGTGCCAGCAGCCTCGGACGGAACTATGGCTACACCTTC CASSLGRNYGYTF
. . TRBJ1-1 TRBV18 TGTGCCAGCTCACCTTTCGGGACGGAGAACACTGAAGCTTTCTTT CASSPFGTENTEAFF
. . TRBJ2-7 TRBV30 TGTGCCTGGAGTCCCAACTTGGTCTACGAGCAGTACTTC CAWSPNLVYEQYF
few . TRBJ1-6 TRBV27 TGTGCCAGCAGTACCTCGACTGGGGCGCTTATAGTTTCACCCCTCCACTTT CASSTSTGALIVSPLHF
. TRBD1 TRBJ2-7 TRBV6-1 TGTGCCAGCAGTGAAGCGAAGACAGGGACCTACGAGCAGTACTTC CASSEAKTGTYEQYF
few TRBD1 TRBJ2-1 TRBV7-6 TGTGCCAGCAGCTTAGGGACAGGGTACAATGAGCAGTTCTTC CASSLGTGYNEQFF
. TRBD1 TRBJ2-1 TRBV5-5 TGTGCCAGCAGCTTGGGGCAGGGGGTTACTGGTGAGCAGTTCTTC CASSLGQGVTGEQFF
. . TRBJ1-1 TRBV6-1 TGTGCCAGCAGTGGACTACAGGGTGTCGCTGAAGCTTTCTTT CASSGLQGVAEAFF
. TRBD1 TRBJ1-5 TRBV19 TGTGCCAGTAGTATATCGGGGGACAGGGGGCAAGGGCGGCATTTT CASSISGDRGQGRHF
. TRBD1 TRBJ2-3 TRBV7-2 TGTGCCAGCAGCTTAGTGGGACAGGGGGCAGATACGCAGTATTTT CASSLVGQGADTQYF